This TCR beta chain was sequenced in a study of blood T cell repertoires in COVID-19. Whole-study context: T cells, B-cell-depleted T cells, or PBMCs supplied cDNA or gDNA.

Method: immunoSEQ multiplex PCR; TCRdb's copy keeps in-frame clones and lacks some. The sample lists 62,000 or so clones; approximately 80% were seen once. Residents of about 25 US areas, aged roughly 18 to 89 years, made up the participants. Participant reports of clinical history set cohort assignment. The V gene lost 2 bases and the J gene lost 4 bases, with 15 bases spanning the gap. The CDR3 runs to 17 residues. Germline CDR1 is LGHDT and CDR2 is YNNKEL (reference sequence). The source of this sequence is a woman in her forties with acute COVID-19. Material for sequencing was PBMCs or T cells enriched from blood (not recorded which). The chain combines TRBV3-1 (or the pseudogene TRBV3-2) with TRBJ1-6, with D perhaps TRBD1 (6 bases). CDR3 coding DNA: TGTGCCAGCAGCCAATTTTTGACAGGCCAATATAATTCACCCCTCCACTTT. This gives the protein CASSQFLTGQYNSPLHF.